These T cell receptor beta chains were read from a single sample in a study of cytomegalovirus exposure and HLA in healthy donors. Here immunoSEQ multiplex PCR was the method, and the copy in TCRdb shows in-frame clones only, minus some. The sample has more than 85,000 clones, 65% to 90% seen once. Sequencing used PBMCs. All receptors come from a woman in her 30s in good health and CMV-seronegative. CDR3s include the opening cysteine and the closing phenylalanine or tryptophan. Each record gives: J gene, clone size, V gene, D gene, CDR3 DNA, CDR3 protein. The D gene is left open where the match is weak. Clone size is given for some rows only: seen once, a few or many times, or a class if the clone is expanded.

>TRBJ1-2|.|TRBV2|.
TGTGCCAGCAGTGAAATAGCGGCTAACTATGGCTACACCTTC
CASSEIAANYGYTF
>TRBJ2-7|.|TRBV29-1|.
TGCAGCGTTGGCGGCTCAGACGGCTACGAGCAGTACTTC
CSVGGSDGYEQYF
>TRBJ2-7|.|TRBV27|.
TGTGCCAGCAGTTTAGCGGGAATGGGTAGCGGAGGACTAACCTACGAGCAGTACTTC
CASSLAGMGSGGLTYEQYF
>TRBJ2-7|few|TRBV7-9|TRBD1
TGTGCCAGCAGGGGACAGGGAGTCTACGAGCAGTACTTC
CASRGQGVYEQYF
>TRBJ2-2|.|TRBV9|TRBD2
TGTGCCAGCAGCGTGTCGATAGCGGGAGGTGTTAACACCGGGGAGCTGTTTTTT
CASSVSIAGGVNTGELFF
>TRBJ2-7|.|TRBV6-4|TRBD1
TGTGCCAGCAGTGTCGAACAGGGGGTAAACGAGCAGTACTTC
CASSVEQGVNEQYF
>TRBJ2-3|.|TRBV5-1|TRBD1
TGCGCCAGCAGCTCCGGACAGGGGACTAGCACAGATACGCAGTATTTT
CASSSGQGTSTDTQYF
>TRBJ2-5|.|TRBV27|TRBD2
TGTGCCAGCAGTTTATTCGGCGGGAGGGCCGGAGCAGAGACCCAGTACTTC
CASSLFGGRAGAETQYF
>TRBJ2-7|.|TRBV5-6|TRBD1
TGTGCCAGCAGCTTGGTACGGGACAGGGTGGCCTACGAGCAGTACTTC
CASSLVRDRVAYEQYF
>TRBJ1-1|.|TRBV11-2|.
TGTGCCAGCAGCTTAACTAACACTGAAGCTTTCTTT
CASSLTNTEAFF
>TRBJ2-5|once|TRBV7-9|.
TGTGCCAGCAGCCTAACAGGGTTCCAAGAGACCCAGTACTTC
CASSLTGFQETQYF
>TRBJ2-5|.|TRBV5-4|.
TGTGCCAGCAGCCCGGAAGGGGGTCGTCAAGAGACCCAGTACTTC
CASSPEGGRQETQYF
>TRBJ2-7|.|TRBV28|TRBD2
TGTGCCAGCAGTCCGGGACTAGTTGGCGAGCAGTACTTC
CASSPGLVGEQYF
>TRBJ2-7|.|TRBV5-1|TRBD2
TGCGCCAGCAGCAGCGAAGGAAGCGGGACTAGCGGGAGGCCCGTTACCTACGAGCAGTACTTC
CASSSEGSGTSGRPVTYEQYF
>TRBJ2-5|.|TRBV5-4|.
TGTGCCAGCAGCTTAAACCCGGGACATAAAGAGACCCAGTACTTC
CASSLNPGHKETQYF
>TRBJ2-3|.|TRBV5-1|TRBD2
TGCGCCAGCAGCTCCCTGACTAGCGGGAGGGGCCGGGAGCAGTATTTT
CASSSLTSGRGREQYF
>TRBJ2-3|few|TRBV18|.
TGTGCCAGCTCACCACCCCAGGGCAGCACAGATACGCAGTATTTT
CASSPPQGSTDTQYF
>TRBJ2-7|.|TRBV6-5|TRBD1
TGTGCCAGCAACATACAGGGGAGCTTCTACGAGCAGTACTTC
CASNIQGSFYEQYF
>TRBJ1-2|once|TRBV6-5|TRBD1
TGTGCCAGCACCTGGGACAGGGGGCGCGATGGCTACACCTTC
CASTWDRGRDGYTF
>TRBJ2-1|few|TRBV5-1|TRBD1
TGCGCCAGCAGCGCCGGGACAGGGGAAAAAGAGCAGTTCTTC
CASSAGTGEKEQFF
>TRBJ2-1|.|TRBV11-2|TRBD2
TGTGCCAGCAGCAAGAGTGGACTAGACCTCAATGAGCAGTTCTTC
CASSKSGLDLNEQFF
>TRBJ1-5|.|TRBV2|.
TGTGCCAGCAGTGAAGGACTGGGGGCCCCGAGGGCCCAGCATTTT
CASSEGLGAPRAQHF
>TRBJ2-2|.|TRBV7-9|.
TGTGCCAGCAGCTTAGGCAGCGGGGAGCTGTTTTTT
CASSLGSGELFF
>TRBJ1-4|.|TRBV19|TRBD1
TGTGCCAGTAGTATTGACGGACAGGGTCATGAAAAACTGTTTTTT
CASSIDGQGHEKLFF
>TRBJ2-5|.|TRBV10-1|TRBD2
TGCGCCAGCGCCGGGGGGGCCCAGTACTTC
CASAGGAQYF
>TRBJ2-5|.|TRBV4-1|.
TGCGCCAGCAGCCCGACTAGTTGGCGCGAGACCCAGTACTTC
CASSPTSWRETQYF
>TRBJ1-4|few|TRBV6-1|.
TGTGCCAGCAGTGAAAGTCTGGTAGCTCCGGATGAAAAACTGTTTTTT
CASSESLVAPDEKLFF
>TRBJ2-5|.|TRBV4-1|TRBD2
TGCGCCAGCAGCCAAGTCCTTAGCGGGGTTGAGCAGTACTTC
CASSQVLSGVEQYF
>TRBJ2-7|.|TRBV7-2|.
TGTGCCACCACAACCTACGGGGTCGGAAACGAGCAGTACTTC
CATTTYGVGNEQYF
>TRBJ2-3|few|TRBV2|TRBD2
TGTGCCAGCAGTGAAAGGGCTAGCGGGCGGACAGATACGCAGTATTTT
CASSERASGRTDTQYF
>TRBJ1-5|.|TRBV5-6|TRBD1
TGTGCCAGCAGCCAGGGACAGGGAAGGGGTCAGCCCCAGCATTTT
CASSQGQGRGQPQHF
>TRBJ2-1|.|TRBV7-9|TRBD2
TGTGCCAGCAGCTTCTCCCCGGGACTAGCGGGAGATTACAATGAGCAGTTCTTC
CASSFSPGLAGDYNEQFF
>TRBJ2-5|.|TRBV5-8|.
TGTGCCAGCATCCGGCTGAGGGGGGCCCTCCGGGAGGCGGAGACCCAGTACTTC
CASIRLRGALREAETQYF
>TRBJ2-2|.|TRBV4-3|.
TGCGCCAGCAGCCAAGGTCAGAACACCGGGGAGCTGTTTTTT
CASSQGQNTGELFF
>TRBJ2-7|.|TRBV5-6|TRBD2
TGTGCCAGCAGCCCTAGCGGTTCCGGCGAGCAGTACTTC
CASSPSGSGEQYF
>TRBJ2-7|.|TRBV29-1|.
TGCAGCGCAGGCGGTATCGGGGAACTCGAGCAGTACTTC
CSAGGIGELEQYF
>TRBJ1-3|.|TRBV6-6|.
TGTGCCACCCGACAGGACATCTCTGGAAACACCATATATTTT
CATRQDISGNTIYF
>TRBJ2-7|.|TRBV28|TRBD2
TGTGCCAGCAAGGAAGCGGGAGGTCGTTCCTACGAGCAGTACTTC
CASKEAGGRSYEQYF
>TRBJ2-1|.|TRBV10-2|.
TGCGCCAGCAGGGGGAATGAGGGCAACCGGCAGTTCTTC
CASRGNEGNRQFF
>TRBJ2-2|.|TRBV19|TRBD1
TGTGCCAGTAGTATCGGGACAGGGACCGGGGAGCTGTTTTTT
CASSIGTGTGELFF
>TRBJ1-1|.|TRBV6-1|TRBD1
TGTGCCAGCACTCAAGACAGGGGCACTGAAGCTTTCTTT
CASTQDRGTEAFF
>TRBJ2-2|.|TRBV5-1|TRBD2
TGCGCCAGCAGCTGGGGACTAGATGTCGGGGAGCTGTTTTTT
CASSWGLDVGELFF
>TRBJ2-1|.|TRBV18|TRBD2
TGTGCCAGCTCACCAAGACTAGCGGGTACTTACAATGAGCAGTTCTTC
CASSPRLAGTYNEQFF
>TRBJ2-5|.|TRBV9|.
TGTGCCAGCAGCGCCACCCCTCCTAGCCCCTCGACGACCCAGTACTTC
CASSATPPSPSTTQYF
>TRBJ1-1|once|TRBV28|.
TGTGCCAGCAGTTTAAGGGGCCTGGTCGGGAACACTGAAGCTTTCTTT
CASSLRGLVGNTEAFF
>TRBJ2-3|.|TRBV18|TRBD2
TGTGCCAGCTCACCCATGACTAGCGGGGGCACAGATACGCAGTATTTT
CASSPMTSGGTDTQYF
>TRBJ1-2|.|TRBV4-2|.
TGTGCCAGCAGCCAAAACGGAGCGCGTGGCTACACCTTC
CASSQNGARGYTF
>TRBJ1-2|.|TRBV10-3|TRBD1
TGTGCCGCCACAGGGGTAGAAGCTAACTATGGCTACACCTTC
CAATGVEANYGYTF
>TRBJ2-1|.|TRBV4-1|TRBD2
TGCGCCAGCAGCCAAGATCCAGCGGGAGCAATCTACAATGAGCAGCTCTTC
CASSQDPAGAIYNEQLF
>TRBJ2-1|.|TRBV4-1|TRBD1
TGCGCCAGCAGCCGCTCGGACAGGGGAACCTACAATGAGCAGTTCTTC
CASSRSDRGTYNEQFF
>TRBJ1-5|.|TRBV14|TRBD1
TGTGCCAGCAGCCCAGACGCGTCAGGGGGCTTTGGTCAGCCCCAGCATTTT
CASSPDASGGFGQPQHF
>TRBJ1-1|.|TRBV7-8|.
TGTGCCAGCAGCTTGGACAAGAACACTGAAGCTTTCTTT
CASSLDKNTEAFF
>TRBJ2-5|.|TRBV5-4|TRBD1
TGTGCCAGCAGTTTATTCCGGGACAGGGTACAGGGATACCAAGAGACCCAGTACTTC
CASSLFRDRVQGYQETQYF
>TRBJ2-3|.|TRBV28|TRBD2
TGTGCCAGCAGTTTGGCGGGAGGGCCTGCGGATACGCAGTATTTT
CASSLAGGPADTQYF
>TRBJ1-2|.|TRBV9|.
TGTGCCAGCAGCGTAGACGGCAGGGGCTATGGCTACACCTTC
CASSVDGRGYGYTF
>TRBJ1-6|.|TRBV19|TRBD1
TGTGCCAGTAGTATACAGGACAGGCATAATTCACCCCTCCACTTT
CASSIQDRHNSPLHF
>TRBJ2-3|once|TRBV28|.
TGTGCCAGCAGTTGGCGGTCGGGTGGAGGGCCTCCCGGAGATACGCAGTATTTT
CASSWRSGGGPPGDTQYF